This entry lists 26 T cell receptor beta chains sequenced from one sample in a study of blood T cells in healthy people across ages. PCR was performed a second time for roughly 6 to 12 cycles using a sample-barcoded 5' primer and a J-beta primer mix. TCRdb re-analysed the 5' RACE reads in MiXCR, keeping a single row per CDR3 protein. The top ten clones hold roughly 22% of a sample with approximately 850,000 distinct CDR3 sequences, 55% to 70% of them seen once. Sequenced: blood. The receptors come from a man younger than 40 in good health.

Remarks on this clonotype: With a much larger clone just one base away, this may be a read error. The rearrangement uses TRBV7-8 and TRBJ2-1; D is unresolved. This CDR3 is 14 amino acids long. Germline V gene sequence: CDR1 SGHVS, CDR2 FQNEAQ. The CDR3 DNA follows: TGTGCCAGCAGCCCTCCCGGGTCCTGCAATGAGCAGTTCTTC. Its protein is CASSPPGSCNEQFF.

J is TRBJ2-5 and V is TRBV4-1, with 8 bases lining up with TRBD1. Germline CDR1 is MGHRA and CDR2 is YSYEKL. Unmatched junction bases numbered 7, after V lost 6 bases and J lost 7 bases. The CDR3 length is 13 residues. CDR3 loop: CASRDREGGTQYF. The CDR3 coding sequence is TGCGCCAGCAGGGACAGGGAAGGAGGGACCCAGTACTTC.

In this sample, this clonotype turned up many times. The chain recombines TRBV20-1 with TRBJ2-7; 7 positions agree with TRBD1. The CDR3 is 12 residues long. J gave up 3 bases and V 3 bases, and 2 bases lay outside the gene matches. Germline V CDR1 and CDR2: DFQATT, SNEGSKA (reference sequence). In DNA form, the CDR3 reads TGCAGTGCTAGGGGGGACAGCTACGAGCAGTACTTC. It specifies CSARGDSYEQYF.

This clonotype was seen just once. The rearrangement links TRBV29-1 to TRBJ2-2; the D call may be TRBD1 or TRBD2 (6 bases each). The length of the CDR3 is 13 residues. Germline V gives CDR1 SQVTM, CDR2 ANQGSEA. V lost 8 bases to trimming and J lost 5 bases, with 15 bases between them. CDR3 in DNA: TGCAGCATCGGGGGCTGGGGAACCGGGGAGCTGTTTTTT. This codes for CSIGGWGTGELFF.

This clonotype was seen a single time. This chain connects TRBV7-2 to TRBJ2-1; D remains unclear. The CDR3 extends over 15 amino acids. Germline V gene data show CDR1 as SGHTA and CDR2 as FQGNSA. Trimming removed 6 bases from V and 7 bases from J, with 19 bases in between. The CDR3 DNA reads TGTGCCAGCAGGCCCCCCGCGGAGAATTTGAATGAGCAGTTCTTC. It codes for CASRPPAENLNEQFF.

This clonotype was observed a few times. This chain connects TRBV4-2 to TRBJ2-7, with D unclear. V gave up 1 base and J gave up 1 base, with 8 bases separating them. From germline, CDR1 is LGHNA and CDR2 YNFKEQ. This CDR3 spans 14 amino acids. The CDR3 nucleotides are TGTGCCAGCAGCCAAGCTACTTTTTCCTACGAGCAGTACTTC. Its protein is CASSQATFSYEQYF.

The V and J genes are TRBV28 and TRBJ2-5, with 9 positions matching TRBD2. This CDR3 has 16 residues. The V gene's germline CDR1 is MDHEN and CDR2 SYDVKM. Trimming removed 6 bases from V and 4 bases from J; junction bases left unmatched: 12. In nucleotides, the CDR3 is TGTGCCAGCAGCCCGGCTGTAGCGGGAGTTCGAGAGACCCAGTACTTC. It specifies CASSPAVAGVRETQYF.

In its sample, this clonotype was seen a few times. The chain carries TRBV20-1 and TRBJ2-1; 10 bases align to TRBD2. The J segment lost 2 bases and the V segment lost 6 bases, leaving 4 bases of the junction unmatched. The CDR3 has 14 amino acids. Germline assignment: CDR1 DFQATT and CDR2 SNEGSKA (reference sequence). The CDR3 DNA sequence: TGCAGTGCCATCACTAGCGGGACCTACAATGAGCAGTTCTTC. Translation: CSAITSGTYNEQFF.

The rearrangement links TRBV20-1 to TRBJ2-3; possibly TRBD1 or TRBD2 for D (6 bases each). V shed 6 bases and J shed 3 bases, with 19 bases lying between them. CDR1 and CDR2 from the germline V gene are DFQATT and SNEGSKA (reference sequence). The CDR3 is made up of 15 amino acids. DNA of the CDR3: TGCAGTGCCACAATTACAGGGAGGCGTACAGATACGCAGTATTTT. This sequence encodes CSATITGRRTDTQYF.

This clonotype was counted ten times or more. This chain links TRBV20-1 with TRBJ2-7; D is perhaps TRBD1 (5 bases). V lost 3 bases, J lost 6 bases, and 12 bases lay in between. This CDR3 spans 12 amino acids. The germline CDR1 and CDR2 sequences are DFQATT and SNEGSKA (reference sequence). CDR3 in amino acids: CSASHLRGEQYF. The DNA for the CDR3 is TGCAGTGCTAGCCACCTTAGGGGCGAGCAGTACTTC.

This chain uses TRBV7-9 with TRBJ1-2, with unresolved D. The ends were cut back, 1 base at V and 6 bases at J, with 6 bases in the middle. This CDR3 is built from 12 residues. The germline V gene encodes CDR1 SEHNR and CDR2 FQNEAQ (reference sequence). The CDR3 DNA reads TGTGCCAGCAGCTTAGTTTTGGATGGCTACACCTTC. The encoded protein is CASSLVLDGYTF. Drawing the rest from reference TRBV7-9 and TRBJ1-2, the complete variable domain is DTGVSQNPRHKITKRGQNVTFRCDPISEHNRLYWYRQTLGQGPEFLTYFQNEAQLEKSRLLSDRFSAERPKGSFSTLEIQRTEQGDSAMYLCASSLVLDGYTFGSGTRLTVV.

The J gene is TRBJ2-1, the V gene TRBV12-3 or TRBV12-4, with D unclear. CDR3 length equals 11 residues. V lost 6 bases, J lost 6 bases, and 6 bases lay in between. CDR3 protein: CASSTVNEQFF. In nucleotides, the CDR3 is TGTGCCAGCAGCACGGTCAATGAGCAGTTCTTC.

The chain carries TRBV30 and TRBJ1-2, with D unresolved. Germline CDR1 GTSNPN, CDR2 SVGIG (reference sequence). V was pared by 2 bases and J by 5 bases, with 9 bases between. CDR3 length equals 12 residues. CDR3: CAWSKKEYGYTF. The CDR3 nucleotides are TGTGCCTGGAGTAAGAAGGAGTATGGCTACACCTTC.

This chain joins TRBV7-9 and TRBJ2-1; 7 nucleotides align to TRBD1. The CDR3 covers 14 residues. Losses at the gene ends were 1 base for V and 15 bases for J; bases not matched to a gene: 12. Germline V gene sequence: CDR1 SEHNR, CDR2 FQNEAQ (reference sequence). As DNA, the CDR3 is TGTGCCAGCAGCTTAGATTGGCAGGGGGATGATGCGTTCTTC. Translated, it gives CASSLDWQGDDAFF.

The V gene is TRBV20-1, the J gene TRBJ2-7, with unresolved D. The V gene's germline CDR1 is DFQATT and CDR2 SNEGSKA (reference sequence). V was pared by 0 bases and J by 0 bases, with 15 bases between. The CDR3 is 16 residues long. Here the CDR3 DNA reads TGCAGTGCTAGAGACCATTACAGCCACCCCTCCTACGAGCAGTACTTC. Amino acid sequence: CSARDHYSHPSYEQYF.

The sample holds a few counts of this clonotype. The chain couples TRBV20-1 to TRBJ2-7, with 7 bases matching TRBD2. V lost 4 bases and J lost 6; bases outside the gene matches: 21. The CDR3 spans 17 residues. CDR1 and CDR2 from the germline V gene are DFQATT and SNEGSKA (reference sequence). CDR3 sequence (DNA): TGCAGTGCTATATATATGGCGGGAGTAAGTAAATACGGCGAGCAGTACTTC. Its translation is CSAIYMAGVSKYGEQYF.

J is TRBJ2-1 and V is TRBV9, with 11 bases aligning to TRBD2. The V segment lost 2 bases and the J segment 6 bases; nucleotides outside the gene matches: 4. The CDR3 extends over 15 amino acids. Germline values: CDR1 SGDLS, CDR2 YYNGEE. In DNA form, the CDR3 reads TGTGCCAGCAGCGTCGGGACTAGCGGCGTCAATGAGCAGTTCTTC. It codes for CASSVGTSGVNEQFF.

The sample holds a few counts of this clonotype. The V and J genes are TRBV6-6 and TRBJ1-2; D is perhaps TRBD1 (5 bases). Germline V gives CDR1 MNHNY, CDR2 SVGAGI (reference sequence). CDR3 length: 15 residues. Trimming shortened V by 0 bases and J by 2 bases, and 10 bases separated the two germline ends. This chain's CDR3 is CASSYSIGGNYGYTF. The CDR3 DNA reads as TGTGCCAGCAGTTACTCGATCGGGGGAAACTATGGCTACACCTTC.

The chain employs TRBV7-9 and TRBJ2-3; maybe TRBD2 (6 bases). Germline V gives CDR1 SEHNR, CDR2 FQNEAQ (reference sequence). V shed 2 bases and J shed 10 bases, with 10 bases lying between them. The length of the CDR3 is 12 residues. The CDR3 here is CASSLIREPQYF. In DNA form, the CDR3 reads TGTGCCAGCAGCTTAATCCGGGAGCCGCAGTATTTT. The full variable domain, in which reference TRBV7-9 and TRBJ2-3 provide the parts outside the CDR3, is DTGVSQNPRHKITKRGQNVTFRCDPISEHNRLYWYRQTLGQGPEFLTYFQNEAQLEKSRLLSDRFSAERPKGSFSTLEIQRTEQGDSAMYLCASSLIREPQYFGPGTRLTVL.

V gene TRBV12-3 or TRBV12-4 combines with J gene TRBJ2-2; 8 bases fit TRBD1. With 8 bases clipped from V and 2 bases from J, the junction kept 16 bases outside the gene matches. The CDR3 contains 18 residues. The CDR3 region is CASLKTPRTGPNTGELFF. In DNA, the CDR3 is TGTGCCAGCCTGAAGACACCGAGGACAGGGCCTAACACCGGGGAGCTGTTTTTT.

With respect to this clonotype: A read error may account for a junction end that differs from germline. J is TRBJ2-3 and V is TRBV28; perhaps TRBD2 as D (5 bases). The CDR3 totals 12 residues. Germline V gene data show CDR1 as MDHEN and CDR2 as SYDVKM. CDR3 residues: CAGSGSTDMQYF. The CDR3 DNA reads as TGTGCTGGGAGCGGTTCCACAGATATGCAGTATTTT.

The V and J genes are TRBV29-1 and TRBJ2-7, with D unclear. V was pared by 6 bases and J by 4 bases, with 16 bases between. Germline values: CDR1 SQVTM, CDR2 ANQGSEA. The CDR3 loop spans 13 amino acids. CDR3 sequence reads: CSVRGPVSYEQYF. The CDR3 bases are TGCAGCGTCCGCGGCCCCGTGTCGTACGAGCAGTACTTC.

V is TRBV25-1 and J is TRBJ2-5, with TRBD2 matching 10 bases. V trimming: 6 bases; J trimming: 5 bases; junction bases outside the gene matches: 6. CDR3 length equals 14 residues. Germline-derived CDR1 and CDR2 are MGHDK and SYGVNS. CDR3 region: CASSKAGGEETQYF. The CDR3 nucleotides are TGTGCCAGCAGCAAAGCGGGGGGGGAGGAGACCCAGTACTTC.

The table lists this clonotype with a count of one. This chain uses TRBV4-3 with TRBJ1-6; weak D call: TRBD1 (5 bases). This CDR3 is 19 amino acids long. CDR1 and CDR2 (germline): LGHNA, YSLEER. V was shortened by 0 bases and J by 4 bases, with 19 bases between the two germline ends. CDR3 loop: CASSQDGGVGGPYNSPLHF. The CDR3 DNA reads TGCGCCAGCAGCCAAGATGGGGGGGTCGGGGGACCTTATAATTCACCCCTCCACTTT.

This clonotype occurred once. The chain recombines TRBV29-1 with TRBJ2-3; 10 nucleotides line up with TRBD1. Per the germline V gene, CDR1 is SQVTM and CDR2 is ANQGSEA. The CDR3 contains 16 residues. Trimming cost V 6 bases and J 2 bases; bases outside gene matches: 11. The CDR3 sequence is CSVGQGTPLPTDTQYF. In DNA, the CDR3 is TGCAGCGTGGGACAGGGGACCCCCCTTCCCACAGATACGCAGTATTTT.

The chain employs TRBV7-2 and TRBJ2-3; TRBD1 matches 7 bases. Unmatched junction bases numbered 7, after V lost 2 bases and J lost 2 bases. The CDR3 is 16 residues long. Germline V CDR1 and CDR2: SGHTA, FQGNSA. CDR3 in DNA: TGTGCCAGCAGCTTATTTCCGGGACAGATCACAGATACGCAGTATTTT. Its protein product is CASSLFPGQITDTQYF.